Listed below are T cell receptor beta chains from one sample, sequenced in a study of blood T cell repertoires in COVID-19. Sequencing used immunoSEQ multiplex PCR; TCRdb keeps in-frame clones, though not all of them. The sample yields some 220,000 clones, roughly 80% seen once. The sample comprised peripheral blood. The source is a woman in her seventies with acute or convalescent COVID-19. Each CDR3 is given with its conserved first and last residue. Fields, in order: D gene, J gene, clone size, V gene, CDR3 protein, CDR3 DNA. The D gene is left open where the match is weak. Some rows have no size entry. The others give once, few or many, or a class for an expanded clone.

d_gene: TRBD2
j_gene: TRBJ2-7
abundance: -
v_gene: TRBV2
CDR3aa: CASSDTSGGRSEQYF
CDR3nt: TGTGCCAGCAGCGACACTAGCGGGGGTCGCAGCGAGCAGTACTTC

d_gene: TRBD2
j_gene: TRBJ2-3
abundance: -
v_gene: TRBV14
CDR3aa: CASSPLAGDVADTQYF
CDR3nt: TGTGCCAGCAGCCCCCTAGCGGGGGATGTTGCAGATACGCAGTATTTT

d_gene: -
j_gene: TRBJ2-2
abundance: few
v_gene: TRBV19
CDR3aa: CASRILRGGTGELFF
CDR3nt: TGTGCCAGTAGGATCCTGCGGGGAGGCACCGGGGAGCTGTTTTTT

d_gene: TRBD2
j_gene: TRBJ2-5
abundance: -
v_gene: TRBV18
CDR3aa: CASSPDPGGEETQYF
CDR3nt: TGTGCCAGCTCACCCGACCCCGGGGGGGAAGAGACCCAGTACTTC

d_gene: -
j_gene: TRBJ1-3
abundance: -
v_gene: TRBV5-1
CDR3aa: CASSLVGFSGNTIYF
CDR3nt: TGCGCCAGCAGCTTGGTTGGCTTCTCTGGAAACACCATATATTTT

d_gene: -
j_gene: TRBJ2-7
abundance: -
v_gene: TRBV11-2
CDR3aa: CASSPQVYEQYF
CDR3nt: TGTGCCAGCAGCCCGCAGGTTTACGAGCAGTACTTC

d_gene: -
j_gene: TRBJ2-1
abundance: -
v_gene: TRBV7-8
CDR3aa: CASSRGYNEQFF
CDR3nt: TGTGCCAGCTCCCGGGGCTACAATGAGCAGTTCTTC

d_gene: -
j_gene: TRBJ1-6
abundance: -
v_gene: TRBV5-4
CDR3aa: CASSSVGVANSPLHF
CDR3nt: TGTGCCAGCAGCTCCGTCGGGGTAGCTAATTCACCCCTCCACTTT

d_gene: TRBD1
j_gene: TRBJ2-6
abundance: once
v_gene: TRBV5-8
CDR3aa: CASSLAGWYGTVSGANVLTF
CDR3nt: TGTGCCAGCAGCTTGGCTGGGTGGTACGGGACAGTCTCTGGGGCCAACGTCCTGACTTTC

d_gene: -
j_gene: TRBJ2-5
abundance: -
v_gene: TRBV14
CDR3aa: CASSQDSLFALGGRKETQYF
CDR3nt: TGTGCCAGCAGCCAAGATTCTCTTTTCGCGCTCGGAGGCAGAAAAGAGACCCAGTACTTC

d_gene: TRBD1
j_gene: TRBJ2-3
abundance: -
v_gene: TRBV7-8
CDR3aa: CASSFDRGSDTQYF
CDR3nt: TGTGCCAGCAGCTTTGACAGGGGATCAGATACGCAGTATTTT

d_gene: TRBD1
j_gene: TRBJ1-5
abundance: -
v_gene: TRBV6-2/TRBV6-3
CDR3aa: CASSMGQGVSQPQHF
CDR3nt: TGTGCCAGCAGTATGGGACAGGGGGTGAGTCAGCCCCAGCATTTT

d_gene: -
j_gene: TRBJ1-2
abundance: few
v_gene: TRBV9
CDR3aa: CASSVQGLNYGYTF
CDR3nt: TGTGCCAGCAGCGTACAGGGACTCAACTATGGCTACACCTTC

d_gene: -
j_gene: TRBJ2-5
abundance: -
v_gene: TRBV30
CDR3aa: CAWSTGRSETQYF
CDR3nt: TGTGCCTGGAGTACAGGGCGGTCAGAGACCCAGTACTTC

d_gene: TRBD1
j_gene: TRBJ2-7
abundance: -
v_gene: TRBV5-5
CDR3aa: CASSLDRLISYEQYF
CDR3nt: TGTGCCAGCAGCCTGGACAGGTTAATCTCCTACGAGCAGTACTTC

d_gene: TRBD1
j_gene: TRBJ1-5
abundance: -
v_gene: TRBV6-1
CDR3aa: CASSEDGRGLQPQHF
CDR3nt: TGTGCCAGCAGTGAAGACGGCAGGGGGCTTCAGCCCCAGCATTTT

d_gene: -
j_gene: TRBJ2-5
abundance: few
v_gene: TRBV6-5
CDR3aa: CASRTSVKETQYF
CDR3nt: TGTGCCAGCAGAACTTCGGTCAAAGAGACCCAGTACTTC

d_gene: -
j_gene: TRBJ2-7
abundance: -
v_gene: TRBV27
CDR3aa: CASSSLRGVALYEQYF
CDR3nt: TGTGCCAGCAGTTCCCTCAGGGGGGTGGCCCTCTACGAGCAGTACTTC

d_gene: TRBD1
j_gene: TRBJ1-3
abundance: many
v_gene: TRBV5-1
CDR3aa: CASSSTGVPSSGNTIYF
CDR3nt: TGCGCCAGCAGCTCCACAGGGGTTCCTAGCTCTGGAAACACCATATATTTT

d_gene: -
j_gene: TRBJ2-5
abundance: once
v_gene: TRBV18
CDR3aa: CASSPTRAGQETQYF
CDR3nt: TGTGCCAGCTCACCAACCCGAGCGGGCCAAGAGACCCAGTACTTC

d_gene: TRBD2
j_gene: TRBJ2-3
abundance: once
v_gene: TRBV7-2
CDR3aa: CASSLVGTSGTISDTQYF
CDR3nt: TGTGCCAGCAGCTTAGTGGGGACTAGCGGTACTATTTCAGATACGCAGTATTTT

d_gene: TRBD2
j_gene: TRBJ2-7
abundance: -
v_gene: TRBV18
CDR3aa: CASSPPGLAVGEQYF
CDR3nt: TGTGCCAGCTCGCCTCCAGGTCTAGCGGTGGGTGAGCAGTACTTC

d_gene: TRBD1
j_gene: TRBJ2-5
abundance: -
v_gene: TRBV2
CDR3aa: CASSLTGPRETQYF
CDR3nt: TGTGCCAGCAGTCTGACAGGGCCTAGAGAGACCCAGTACTTC

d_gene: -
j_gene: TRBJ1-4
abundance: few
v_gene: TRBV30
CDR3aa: CAWGTGTQEKLFF
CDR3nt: TGTGCCTGGGGAACCGGGACACAAGAAAAACTGTTTTTT

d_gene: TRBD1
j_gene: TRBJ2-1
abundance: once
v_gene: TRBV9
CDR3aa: CASSDGTGNYNEQFF
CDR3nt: TGTGCCAGCAGCGACGGGACAGGCAACTACAATGAGCAGTTCTTC

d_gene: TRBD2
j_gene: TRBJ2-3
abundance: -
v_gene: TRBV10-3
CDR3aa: CAISQTGGVTDTQYF
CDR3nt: TGTGCCATCAGTCAAACGGGGGGGGTCACAGATACGCAGTATTTT

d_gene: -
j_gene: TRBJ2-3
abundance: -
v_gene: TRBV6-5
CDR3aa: CASSYDRADTQYF
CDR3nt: TGTGCCAGCAGTTACGATCGGGCAGATACGCAGTATTTT

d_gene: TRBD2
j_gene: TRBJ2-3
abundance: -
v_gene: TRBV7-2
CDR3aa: CATTSGGMDTQYF
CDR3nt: TGTGCTACCACGAGCGGGGGGATGGATACGCAGTATTTT

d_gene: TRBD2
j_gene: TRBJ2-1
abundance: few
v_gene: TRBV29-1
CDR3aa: CSVGKRGTYNEQFF
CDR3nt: TGCAGCGTCGGTAAGCGGGGTACCTACAATGAGCAGTTCTTC

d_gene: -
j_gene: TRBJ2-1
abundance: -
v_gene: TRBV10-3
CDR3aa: CAISESDYGTGGFF
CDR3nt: TGTGCCATCAGTGAGTCGGACTACGGGACCGGCGGTTTCTTC

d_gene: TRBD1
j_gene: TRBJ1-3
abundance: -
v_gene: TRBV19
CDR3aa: CASSPRTGILSSGNTIYF
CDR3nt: TGTGCCAGTAGTCCCCGGACAGGGATTTTGTCCTCTGGAAACACCATATATTTT

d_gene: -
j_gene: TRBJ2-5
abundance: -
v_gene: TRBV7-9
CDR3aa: CASSSRGGEETQYF
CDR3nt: TGTGCCAGCAGCTCCCGAGGGGGGGAAGAGACCCAGTACTTC

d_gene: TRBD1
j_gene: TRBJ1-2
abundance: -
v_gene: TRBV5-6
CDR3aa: CASSRDRGDGYTF
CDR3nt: TGTGCCAGCAGCAGGGACAGGGGGGATGGCTACACCTTC

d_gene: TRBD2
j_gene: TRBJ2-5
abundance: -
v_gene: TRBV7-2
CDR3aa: CASSLLAGPSDQYF
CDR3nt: TGTGCCAGCAGCTTATTAGCGGGGCCCAGTGACCAGTACTTC

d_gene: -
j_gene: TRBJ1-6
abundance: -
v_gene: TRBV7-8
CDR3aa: CASSSRLGDNSPLHF
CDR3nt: TGTGCCAGCAGTTCACGACTAGGCGATAATTCACCCCTCCACTTT

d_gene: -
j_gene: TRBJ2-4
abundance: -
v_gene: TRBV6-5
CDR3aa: CASSYSRGSAKNIQYF
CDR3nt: TGTGCCAGCAGTTACTCTAGGGGGTCGGCCAAAAACATTCAGTACTTC